This T cell receptor (beta chain) was retrieved from a study of blood T cell repertoires in COVID-19. Germline loops: CDR1 SNHLY, CDR2 FYNNEI. This CDR3 region has 11 residues. V shed 7 bases and J shed 6 bases, with 8 bases lying between them. Assay: immunoSEQ multiplex PCR; the TCRdb copy retains only in-frame clones and omits some. The profile shows nearly 200,000 clones, over 80% of them singletons. The sequence was collected from a man aged 55 to 69 with COVID-19, enrolled during active disease. Sequencing was done on a sample of peripheral blood. The chain uses TRBV2 and TRBJ2-3; unclear D gene. The CDR3 here is CASTVRDTQYF. The CDR3 DNA reads as TGTGCCAGCACCGTCCGGGATACGCAGTATTTT. The full variable domain, with the rest looked up from reference TRBV2 and TRBJ2-3, is EPEVTQTPSHQVTQMGQEVILRCVPISNHLYFYWYRQILGQKVEFLVSFYNNEISEKSEIFDDQFSVERPDGSNFTLKIRSTKLEDSAMYFCASTVRDTQYFGPGTRLTVL.